The rows below give T cell receptor beta chains drawn from one sample of a study of blood T cell repertoires in COVID-19. Only in-frame clones appear in the TCRdb table, and some are missing; sequencing was by immunoSEQ multiplex PCR. Among around 94,000 clones listed, less than 90% were seen once. The sequencing input was peripheral blood. The receptors were sampled from a man aged 80 or over with acute or convalescent COVID-19. Each CDR3 is given with its conserved first and last residue. A D gene is named only where the DNA matches it firmly. The size field is filled for only some rows; it gives once, few, many or a size class.

J: TRBJ1-6; D: -; V: TRBV5-4; size: -; DNA: TGTGCCAGCAGCTCCCGGGTCCCAGAGGAACCCCTCCACTTT; CDR3: CASSSRVPEEPLHF
J: TRBJ2-4; D: TRBD2; V: TRBV6-1; size: -; DNA: TGTGCCAGCAGTGATAGCGGGCGGCTAGCCAAAAACATTCAGTACTTC; CDR3: CASSDSGRLAKNIQYF
J: TRBJ2-2; D: TRBD1; V: TRBV18; size: once; DNA: TGTGCCAGCTCAGCGACAGGGGCGAACACCGGGGAGCTGTTTTTT; CDR3: CASSATGANTGELFF
J: TRBJ1-1; D: -; V: TRBV28; size: -; DNA: TGTGCCAGCAGTCCGCCGACAGCAGTGAACACTGAAGCTTTCTTT; CDR3: CASSPPTAVNTEAFF
J: TRBJ1-5; D: TRBD1; V: TRBV28; size: -; DNA: TGTGCCAGCAGGCCAACCACAGGGGCAGGCAGCAATCAGCCCCAGCATTTT; CDR3: CASRPTTGAGSNQPQHF
J: TRBJ2-1; D: TRBD2; V: TRBV7-2; size: -; DNA: TGTGCCAGCAGCTTAGTAGCGGGAGGGGATGAGCAGTTCTTC; CDR3: CASSLVAGGDEQFF
J: TRBJ2-6; D: -; V: TRBV9; size: -; DNA: TGTGCCAGCAGCGTAGGATGGACTCGGGGACACACCAGCTCTGGGGCCAACGTCCTGACTTTC; CDR3: CASSVGWTRGHTSSGANVLTF
J: TRBJ2-4; D: TRBD1; V: TRBV28; size: few; DNA: TGTGCCAGCAGGCCTGGGACAGGGTTCTATCGGGCCAAAAACATTCAGTACTTC; CDR3: CASRPGTGFYRAKNIQYF
J: TRBJ1-1; D: -; V: TRBV2; size: -; DNA: TGTGCCAGCAGTGCGGCAGGGTTGAGGAGCACTGAAGCTTTCTTT; CDR3: CASSAAGLRSTEAFF
J: TRBJ1-2; D: TRBD1; V: TRBV5-1; size: -; DNA: TGCGCCAGCAGCTTGGGACAGGGATTGGACTACACCTTC; CDR3: CASSLGQGLDYTF
J: TRBJ2-7; D: TRBD2; V: TRBV2; size: -; DNA: TGTGCCAGCAGTCCGGGACTAGCGGGCGAGCAGTACTTC; CDR3: CASSPGLAGEQYF
J: TRBJ2-1; D: -; V: TRBV5-1; size: -; DNA: TGCGCCAGCAGCTTGGTTTTTGGAGTGGGAGCAGACAATGAGCAGTTCTTC; CDR3: CASSLVFGVGADNEQFF
J: TRBJ2-3; D: TRBD2; V: TRBV27; size: -; DNA: TGTGCCAGCAGGCACCGGCGGACTAGCGGGAGAATAGAGTATTTT; CDR3: CASRHRRTSGRIEYF